A single sample is the source of the 6 T cell receptor beta chains below, sequenced in a study of CD8 T cells in ankylosing spondylitis. TCRdb called the 5' RACE reads again in MiXCR, with one record for every CDR3 protein. The table lists 330,000 or so distinct CDR3 sequences, around 7.6% of them singletons. These TCRs are of unknown antigen specificity. Findings and caveats of the study: Fewer than ten highly homologous variants made up a TCR beta motif that seemed to typify ankylosing spondylitis blood.

The sample comprised blood, either unsorted or a sorted T cell fraction (not recorded which). The source of these receptors is a male donor with ankylosing spondylitis.

As concerns this clonotype: A much larger clone lies one base from this, so it may be a read error. The CDR3 does not end in the conserved phenylalanine or tryptophan, so this is likely a read error. CDR3 nucleotides: TGCAGTGCCCCGGACGGTATCTCCTACGAGCAGTACCTC. It specifies CSAPDGISYEQYL. The J gene is TRBJ2-7, the V gene TRBV20-1; D not certain. The CDR3 contains 13 residues. In germline, CDR1 is DFQATT, CDR2 SNEGSKA (reference sequence). V shed 6 bases and J shed 0 bases, with 12 bases lying between them.

The rearrangement links TRBV2 to TRBJ2-1; 7 positions match TRBD1. Germline V CDR1 and CDR2: SNHLY, FYNNEI. The CDR3 spans 12 residues. The ends lost 8 bases at V and 7 bases at J; junction bases unmatched: 5. This CDR3 reads CASATGWNEQFF. CDR3 nucleotides: TGTGCCAGCGCGACAGGGTGGAATGAGCAGTTCTTC.

The sample holds a few counts of this clonotype. V usage is TRBV4-1 and J usage is TRBJ2-1; 7 nucleotides match TRBD2. Germline CDR1 reads MGHRA; CDR2 reads YSYEKL. The CDR3 contains 15 residues. Losses at the gene ends were 0 bases for V and 5 bases for J; bases not matched to a gene: 4. CDR3 sequence (DNA): TGCGCCAGCAGCCAAGACTTGCTAGCGGACAATGAGCAGTTCTTC. Translation: CASSQDLLADNEQFF.

This clonotype was observed a handful of times. The V and J genes are TRBV12-3 or TRBV12-4 and TRBJ2-1; D perhaps matches TRBD1 (5 bases). This CDR3 has 14 amino acids. Trimming took 6 bases from V and 3 from J, leaving 12 bases between them. CDR3 sequence (DNA): TGTGCCAGCAGGCGCGGTACAGGCTACAATGAGCAGTTCTTC. Its translation is CASRRGTGYNEQFF.

This clonotype was counted a few times. The chain employs TRBV6-1 and TRBJ1-2, with D tentatively TRBD1 (5 bases). CDR1 is MNHNS and CDR2 is SASEGT in the germline V gene. V was trimmed by 6 bases and J by 7 bases, leaving 18 bases between them. The CDR3 contains 14 residues. The CDR3 nucleotides are TGTGCCAGCAGCGAGGGACTCGCCGGGGGTGGCTACACCTTC. Translating gives CASSEGLAGGGYTF.

V and J are TRBV12-3 or TRBV12-4 and TRBJ2-7, with 11 bases matching TRBD2. The CDR3 contains 14 residues. Trimming removed 8 bases from V and 4 bases from J; junction bases left unmatched: 7. CDR3 residues: CASRLTSGTYEQYF. The CDR3 DNA reads as TGTGCCAGCCGCTTGACTAGCGGGACGTACGAGCAGTACTTC.